The text below deals with one T cell receptor beta chain. Participants, roughly 18 to 100 years old, spanned under 25 US areas. In assigning cohorts, the study relied on participant-reported clinical history. Authors' processing steps: Amplification with reference gene primers provided the estimates of nucleated cell counts. Only in-frame clones appear in the TCRdb table, and some are missing; sequencing was by immunoSEQ multiplex PCR. V, J and clone size are taken as reported in that table, and D and trimming were inferred from the DNA itself. This sample has 380,000 or so clones, with approximately 88% found just once. Germline CDR1 and CDR2: SGDLS and YYNGEE. J was trimmed by 4 bases and V by 1 base; bases with no gene match: 5. This CDR3 spans 15 amino acids. This entry is derived from a study of blood T cell repertoires in COVID-19. The wider study: Italy, Spain and the United States were the sources of the convalescent and acute COVID-19 samples.

The chain links TRBV9 to TRBJ2-5; 9 bases line up with TRBD1. The sequencing sample was made of PBMCs or T cells enriched from blood (not recorded which). The source is a woman aged 40 to 49 with acute COVID-19. CDR3: CASSVTGQGGETQYF. The CDR3 bases are TGTGCCAGCAGCGTAACGGGACAGGGAGGAGAGACCCAGTACTTC. Full variable domain (rest looked up from reference TRBV9 and TRBJ2-5): DSGVTQTPKHLITATGQRVTLRCSPRSGDLSVYWYQQSLDQGLQFLIQYYNGEERAKGNILERFSAQQFPDLHSELNLSSLELGDSALYFCASSVTGQGGETQYFGPGTRLLVL.